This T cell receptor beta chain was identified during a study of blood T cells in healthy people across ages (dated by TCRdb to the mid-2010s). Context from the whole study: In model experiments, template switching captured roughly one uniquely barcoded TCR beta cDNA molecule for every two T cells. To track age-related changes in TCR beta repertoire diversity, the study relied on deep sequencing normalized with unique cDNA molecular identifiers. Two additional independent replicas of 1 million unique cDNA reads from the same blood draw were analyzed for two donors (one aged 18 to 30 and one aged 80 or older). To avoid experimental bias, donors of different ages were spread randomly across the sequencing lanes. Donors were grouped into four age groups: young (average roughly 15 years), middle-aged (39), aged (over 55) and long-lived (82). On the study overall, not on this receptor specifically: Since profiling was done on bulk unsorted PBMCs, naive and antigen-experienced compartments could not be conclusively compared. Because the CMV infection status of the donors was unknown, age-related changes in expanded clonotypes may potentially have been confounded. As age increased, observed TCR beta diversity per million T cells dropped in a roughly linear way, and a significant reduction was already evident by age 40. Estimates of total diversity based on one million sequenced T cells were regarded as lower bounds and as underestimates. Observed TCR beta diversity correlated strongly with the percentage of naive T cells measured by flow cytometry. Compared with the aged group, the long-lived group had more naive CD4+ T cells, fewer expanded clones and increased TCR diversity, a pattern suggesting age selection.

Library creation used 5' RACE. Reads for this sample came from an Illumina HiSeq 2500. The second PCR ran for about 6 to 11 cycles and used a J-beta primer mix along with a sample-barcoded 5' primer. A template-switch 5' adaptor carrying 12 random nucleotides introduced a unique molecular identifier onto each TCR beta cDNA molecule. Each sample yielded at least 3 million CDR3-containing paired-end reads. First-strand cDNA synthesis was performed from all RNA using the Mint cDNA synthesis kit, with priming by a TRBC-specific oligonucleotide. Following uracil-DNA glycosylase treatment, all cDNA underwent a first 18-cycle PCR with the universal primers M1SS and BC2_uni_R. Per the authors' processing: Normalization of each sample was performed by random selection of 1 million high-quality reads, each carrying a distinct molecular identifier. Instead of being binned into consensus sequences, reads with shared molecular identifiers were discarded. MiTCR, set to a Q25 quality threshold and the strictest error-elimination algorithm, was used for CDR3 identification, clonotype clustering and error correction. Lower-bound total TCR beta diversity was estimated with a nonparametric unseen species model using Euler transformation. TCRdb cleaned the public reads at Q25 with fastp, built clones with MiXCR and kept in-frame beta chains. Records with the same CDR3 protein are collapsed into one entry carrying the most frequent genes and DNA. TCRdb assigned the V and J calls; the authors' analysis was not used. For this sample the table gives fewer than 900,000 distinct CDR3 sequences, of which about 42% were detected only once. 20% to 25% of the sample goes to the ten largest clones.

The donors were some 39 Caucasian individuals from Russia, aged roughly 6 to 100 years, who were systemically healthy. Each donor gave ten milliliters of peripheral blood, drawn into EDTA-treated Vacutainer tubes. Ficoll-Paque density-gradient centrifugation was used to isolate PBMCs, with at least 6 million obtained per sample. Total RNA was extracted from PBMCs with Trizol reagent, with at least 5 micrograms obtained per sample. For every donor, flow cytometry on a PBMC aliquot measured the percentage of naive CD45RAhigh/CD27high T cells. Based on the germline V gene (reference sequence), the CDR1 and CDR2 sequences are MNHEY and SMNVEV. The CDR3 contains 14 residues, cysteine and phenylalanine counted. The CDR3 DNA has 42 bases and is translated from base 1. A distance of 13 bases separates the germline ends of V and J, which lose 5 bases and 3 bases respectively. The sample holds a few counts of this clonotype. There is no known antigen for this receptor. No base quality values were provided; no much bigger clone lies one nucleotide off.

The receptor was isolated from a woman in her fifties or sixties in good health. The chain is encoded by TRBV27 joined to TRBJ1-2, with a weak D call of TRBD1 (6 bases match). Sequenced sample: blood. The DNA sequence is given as TGTGCCAGCAGTGCAGGGGTTTCGGACTATGGCTACACCTTC. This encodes CASSAGVSDYGYTF.